This T cell receptor beta chain was sequenced during a study of cytotoxic CD8 clonotypes in ibrutinib-treated CLL. General study points: Public clonotypes, found uncommonly, either contracted or stayed stable on treatment.

V gave up 4 bases and J gave up 2 bases, with 11 bases separating them. CDR3 length: 15 amino acids. Germline CDR1 and CDR2: SNHLY and FYNNEI. Clones were read by immunoSEQ multiplex PCR, and TCRdb kept only the in-frame ones, dropping some. The table lists 150,000 to 200,000 clones, roughly 80% of them singletons, with less than 6% in the top ten. About this clone itself: The antigen is not known.

This sample comprised PBMCs, obtained after 24 months of ibrutinib treatment. The receptor comes from a human donor with chronic lymphocytic leukemia. V is TRBV2 and J is TRBJ1-4; weak D call: TRBD1 (6 bases). CDR3 DNA: TGTGCCAGCAGTGCACAGGGAATCACTAATGAAAAACTGTTTTTT. As protein: CASSAQGITNEKLFF. Complete variable domain (other parts from reference TRBV2 and TRBJ1-4): EPEVTQTPSHQVTQMGQEVILRCVPISNHLYFYWYRQILGQKVEFLVSFYNNEISEKSEIFDDQFSVERPDGSNFTLKIRSTKLEDSAMYFCASSAQGITNEKLFFGSGTQLSVL.